This T cell receptor (beta chain) was sequenced for a study of cytomegalovirus exposure and HLA in healthy donors. The length of the CDR3 is 15 residues. Germline CDR1 is SGHTA and CDR2 is FQGNSA. The V gene lost 1 base and the J gene lost 7 bases, with 11 bases spanning the gap. The PCR ran on 60 Vbeta and 13 Jbeta primers. In the authors' workflow: In a later analysis, the count reached 76 million or so unique TCR beta chains, with approximately 10 million shared. The method was immunoSEQ multiplex PCR; TCRdb's version includes in-frame clones alone and lacks a portion of them. D and trimming come from the DNA, and the V and J calls and clone size come from that table. The top ten clones hold less than 3.5% of a sample with more than 100,000 clones, about 74% of them seen once.

What was sequenced was PBMCs. This TCR came from a woman in her forties in good health and CMV-seropositive. This chain joins TRBV7-2 and TRBJ1-6; D might be TRBD1 (5 bases). CDR3 protein: CASSLVQGPNSPLHF. CDR3 in DNA: TGTGCCAGCAGCTTAGTCCAGGGCCCAAATTCACCCCTCCACTTT. The whole variable domain, filled in from reference TRBV7-2 and TRBJ1-6, reads GAGVSQSPSNKVTEKGKDVELRCDPISGHTALYWYRQSLGQGLEFLIYFQGNSAPDKSGLPSDRFSAERTGGSVSTLTIQRTQQEDSAVYLCASSLVQGPNSPLHFGNGTRLTVT.